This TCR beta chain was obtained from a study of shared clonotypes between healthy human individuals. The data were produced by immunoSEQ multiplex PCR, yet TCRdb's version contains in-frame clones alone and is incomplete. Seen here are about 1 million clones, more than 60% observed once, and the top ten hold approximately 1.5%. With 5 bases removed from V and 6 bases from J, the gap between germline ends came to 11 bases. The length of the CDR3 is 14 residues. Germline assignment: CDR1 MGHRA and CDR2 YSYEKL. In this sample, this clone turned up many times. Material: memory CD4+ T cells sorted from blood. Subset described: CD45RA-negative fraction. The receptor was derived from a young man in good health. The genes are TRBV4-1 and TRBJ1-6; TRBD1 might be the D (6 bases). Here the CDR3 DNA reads TGCGCCAGCAGCTATTCGGACAGTAATTCACCCCTCCACTTT. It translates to CASSYSDSNSPLHF.